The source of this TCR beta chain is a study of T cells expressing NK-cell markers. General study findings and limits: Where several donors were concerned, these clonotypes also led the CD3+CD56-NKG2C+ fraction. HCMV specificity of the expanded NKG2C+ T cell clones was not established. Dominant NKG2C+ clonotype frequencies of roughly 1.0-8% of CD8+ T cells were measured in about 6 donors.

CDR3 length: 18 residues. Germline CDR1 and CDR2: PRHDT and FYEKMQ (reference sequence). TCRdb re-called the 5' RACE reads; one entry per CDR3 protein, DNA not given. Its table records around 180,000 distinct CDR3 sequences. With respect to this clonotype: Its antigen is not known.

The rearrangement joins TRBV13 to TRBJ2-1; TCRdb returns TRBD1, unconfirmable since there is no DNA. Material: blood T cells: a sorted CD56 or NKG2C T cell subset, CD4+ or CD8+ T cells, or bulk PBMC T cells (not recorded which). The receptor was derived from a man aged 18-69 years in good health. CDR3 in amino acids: CASSPIMGGQPKNNEQFF.